This TCR beta chain comes out of a study of T cell responses to AZD1222 COVID-19 vaccine. Data came from immunoSEQ multiplex PCR; TCRdb stores just in-frame clones and leaves some out. The sample includes 75,000 to 95,000 clones, 80% to 90% of them seen just once. Trimming removed 2 bases from V and 5 bases from J, with 12 bases in between. CDR1 is SGHVS and CDR2 is FQNEAQ in the germline V gene. The CDR3 is 14 amino acids. Sequencing used peripheral blood, obtained on day 0 of AZD1222 vaccination. This sequence was found in an adult in good health. The V and J genes are TRBV7-8 and TRBJ1-2; a possible D gene is TRBD1 (6 bases). CDR3 DNA sequence: TGTGCCAGCAGCTTAAGGACAGCAGCATATGGCTACACCTTC. Translation: CASSLRTAAYGYTF.